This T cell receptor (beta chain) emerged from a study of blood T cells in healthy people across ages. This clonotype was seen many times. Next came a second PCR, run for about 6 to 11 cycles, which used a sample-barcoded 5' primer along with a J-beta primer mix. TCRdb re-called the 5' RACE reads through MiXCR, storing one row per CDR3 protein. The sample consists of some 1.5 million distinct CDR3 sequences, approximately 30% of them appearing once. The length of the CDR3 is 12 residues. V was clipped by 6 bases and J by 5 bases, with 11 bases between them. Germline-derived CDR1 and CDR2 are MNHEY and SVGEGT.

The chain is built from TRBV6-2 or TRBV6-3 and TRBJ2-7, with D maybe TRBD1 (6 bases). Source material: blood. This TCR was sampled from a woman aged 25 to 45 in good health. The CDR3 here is CASRTGQNEQYF. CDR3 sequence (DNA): TGTGCCAGCAGAACTGGACAGAACGAGCAGTACTTC.